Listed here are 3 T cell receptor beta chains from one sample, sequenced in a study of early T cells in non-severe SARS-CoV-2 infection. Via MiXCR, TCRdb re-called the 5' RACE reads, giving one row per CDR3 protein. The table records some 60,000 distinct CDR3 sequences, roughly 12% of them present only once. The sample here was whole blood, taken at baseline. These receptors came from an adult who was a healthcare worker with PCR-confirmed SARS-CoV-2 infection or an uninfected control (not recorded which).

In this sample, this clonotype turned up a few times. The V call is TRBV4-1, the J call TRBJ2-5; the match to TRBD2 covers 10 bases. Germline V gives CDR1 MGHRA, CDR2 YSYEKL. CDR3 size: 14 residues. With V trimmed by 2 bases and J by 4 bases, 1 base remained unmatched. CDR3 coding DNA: TGCGCCAGCAGCCAAAGCGGGAGGGGAGAGACCCAGTACTTC. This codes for CASSQSGRGETQYF.

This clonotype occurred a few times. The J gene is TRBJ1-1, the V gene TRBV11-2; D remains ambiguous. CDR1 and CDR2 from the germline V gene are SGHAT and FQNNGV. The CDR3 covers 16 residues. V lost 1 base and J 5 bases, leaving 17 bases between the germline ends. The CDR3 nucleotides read TGTGCCAGCAGCTTAGGGTCAGGATCCGGGAGGACTGAAGCTTTCTTT. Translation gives CASSLGSGSGRTEAFF. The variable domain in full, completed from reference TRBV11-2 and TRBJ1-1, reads EAGVAQSPRYKIIEKRQSVAFWCNPISGHATLYWYQQILGQGPKLLIQFQNNGVVDDSQLPKDRFSAERLKGVDSTLKIQPAKLEDSAVYLCASSLGSGSGRTEAFFGQGTRLTVV.

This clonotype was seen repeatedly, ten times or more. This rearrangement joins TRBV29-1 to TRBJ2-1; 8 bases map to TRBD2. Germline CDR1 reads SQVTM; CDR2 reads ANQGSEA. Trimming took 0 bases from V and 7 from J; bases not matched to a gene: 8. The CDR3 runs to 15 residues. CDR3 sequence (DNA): TGCAGCGTTGAAGATCGAAGCGGGAGCCGTAATGAGCAGTTCTTC. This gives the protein CSVEDRSGSRNEQFF.